Each of the 26 T cell receptor beta chains below was sequenced from the same sample in a study of breast tumors, draining lymph nodes, adjacent tissues. From the multiplex PCR reads, TCRdb called clonotypes with MiXCR, one entry per CDR3 protein. Counted here are tens of thousands of distinct CDR3 sequences, around 40% occurring once; the ten biggest clones make up about 10%. The sequenced material came from breast tumor tissue. The receptor source for this set is a female donor with breast cancer. Some clones in this sample may be carry-over from other donors' samples.

The chain carries TRBV5-1 and TRBJ2-6; 8 bases match TRBD1. Germline values: CDR1 SGHRS, CDR2 YFSETQ. J gave up 1 base and V 4 bases, and 4 bases lay outside the gene matches. There are 16 residues in the CDR3. The DNA for the CDR3 is TGCGCCAGCAGCCCTCGACAGGGGTCTGGGGCCAACGTCCTGACTTTC. Its protein is CASSPRQGSGANVLTF. The full variable domain, its missing parts supplied by reference TRBV5-1 and TRBJ2-6, is KAGVTQTPRYLIKTRGQQVTLSCSPISGHRSVSWYQQTPGQGLQFLFEYFSETQRNKGNFPGRFSGRQFSNSRSEMNVSTLELGDSALYLCASSPRQGSGANVLTFGAGSRLTVL.

This clonotype is labeled as medium-sized. The gene calls are TRBV5-8 and TRBJ2-1; D uncertain. Germline CDR1 SGHTS, CDR2 YDEGEE. The length of the CDR3 is 12 residues. The ends were cut back, 2 bases at V and 8 bases at J, with 8 bases in the middle. The CDR3 protein is CASSFLEDEQFF. In DNA, the CDR3 is TGTGCCAGCAGCTTTCTAGAGGATGAGCAGTTCTTC.

This clonotype was seen just once. The chain is built from TRBV20-1 and TRBJ1-2; D not resolved. Looked up from germline, CDR1 is DFQATT and CDR2 is SNEGSKA (reference sequence). The CDR3 covers 15 residues. The CDR3 loop reads CAKAGFRVAVTGYTF. The CDR3 DNA follows: TGCGCTAAGGCGGGGTTCCGCGTTGCGGTGACGGGCTACACCTTC.

Comment on this clonotype: One end of the junction is discordant with germline, which a read error may explain. The rearrangement uses TRBV20-1 and TRBJ2-1; D might be TRBD1 (5 bases). The CDR3 contains 12 residues. Germline CDR1 and CDR2: DFQATT and SNEGSKA (reference sequence). CDR3 sequence (DNA): TGCGGTGCCCGTGGGGCAGGAGACGAGCAGTTCTTC. Protein sequence: CGARGAGDEQFF.

This clonotype came up a few times. A read error may explain this, as a much larger clone is one base away. The J gene is TRBJ2-7, the V gene TRBV11-3; tentatively, D is TRBD1 (5 bases). The CDR3 length is 15 residues. Trimming pared 4 bases from V and 4 bases from J, leaving 17 bases between. Germline-derived CDR1 and CDR2 are SGHNT and YENEEA. DNA for the CDR3: TGTGCCAGCAGCTCAGGTGGGGCAGCCTGGTACGAGCAGTACTTC. It codes for CASSSGGAAWYEQYF.

The chain joins TRBV2 to TRBJ2-7; the match to TRBD2 covers 9 bases. The CDR3 runs 15 residues. V shed 6 bases and J 3 bases; nucleotides not matched to a gene: 9. The germline gives CDR1 SNHLY, CDR2 FYNNEI. The CDR3 here is CASSQTSGVFYEQYF. The CDR3 DNA follows: TGTGCCAGCAGCCAGACTAGCGGAGTCTTCTACGAGCAGTACTTC.

This clonotype was observed at least ten times. V usage is TRBV7-9 and J usage is TRBJ2-7; D is uncertain. From germline, CDR1 is SEHNR and CDR2 FQNEAQ (reference sequence). The CDR3 contains 15 residues. Trimming took off 3 bases at V and 5 bases at J, with 17 bases between the two ends. CDR3 coding DNA: TGTGCCAGCAGCTTGCAGTTTTCGGGCCGCAACGAGCAGTACTTC. Residues: CASSLQFSGRNEQYF. Looking up the rest from reference TRBV7-9 and TRBJ2-7 gives the full variable domain: DTGVSQNPRHKITKRGQNVTFRCDPISEHNRLYWYRQTLGQGPEFLTYFQNEAQLEKSRLLSDRFSAERPKGSFSTLEIQRTEQGDSAMYLCASSLQFSGRNEQYFGPGTRLTVT.

At least ten counts were recorded for this clonotype. The CDR3 region is CASSLAATYNEQFF. CDR3 DNA: TGTGCCAGCAGCTTGGCGGCTACCTACAATGAGCAGTTCTTC. The chain is built from TRBV5-5 and TRBJ2-1; D is ambiguous. Between the trimmed V and J ends, which lost 0 bases and 2 bases, there was a span of 6 bases. The CDR3 has 14 residues. From germline, CDR1 is SGHKS and CDR2 YYEKEE (reference sequence).

This clonotype was observed a handful of times. A much more abundant neighbour one base away suggests this may be a read error. J is TRBJ2-1 and V is TRBV3-1, with D uncertain. Between the trimmed V and J ends, which lost 4 bases and 9 bases, there was a span of 7 bases. CDR3 length: 11 amino acids. Looked up from germline, CDR1 is LGHDT and CDR2 is YNNKEL (reference sequence). CDR3 in DNA: TGTGCCAGCAGCCGCCAGGCTGAGCAGTTCTTC. Protein product: CASSRQAEQFF.

This clonotype has ten or more counts. The chain uses TRBV27 and TRBJ1-5; the match to TRBD1 covers 9 bases. This CDR3 is 15 amino acids long. Germline V gene lookup returns CDR1 MNHEY and CDR2 SMNVEV (reference sequence). Losses at the gene ends were 5 bases for V and 9 bases for J; bases not matched to a gene: 11. The CDR3 DNA is TGTGCCAGCAGTCCATTGGGACAGGGACGGTGGCCCCAGCATTTT. Translating it yields CASSPLGQGRWPQHF.

To note about this clonotype: A much larger clone differs by one base, so this may be a read error. The chain uses TRBV27 and TRBJ1-6; no clear D. The germline V gene encodes CDR1 MNHEY and CDR2 SMNVEV (reference sequence). The CDR3 runs 12 residues. The CDR3 DNA follows: TGTGCCAGCGGTTTGCATAATTCACCCCTCCACTTT. Protein sequence: CASGLHNSPLHF.

This clonotype was counted ten times or more. This chain joins TRBV20-1 and TRBJ1-5; D gene ambiguous. Trimming stripped 6 bases from V and 0 bases from J, with 9 bases between. Germline assignment: CDR1 DFQATT and CDR2 SNEGSKA (reference sequence). The CDR3 has 13 residues. The CDR3 region is CSAQRASNQPQHF. As DNA, the CDR3 is TGCAGTGCCCAGAGGGCTAGCAATCAGCCCCAGCATTTT.

This clonotype was detected ten times or more. The genes are TRBV10-3 and TRBJ1-5; tentative D call: TRBD1 (5 bases). Trimming removed 2 bases at V and 2 bases at J, with 10 bases between. Germline CDR1 reads ENHRY; CDR2 reads SYGVKD. The CDR3 has 15 amino acids. DNA for the CDR3: TGTGCCATCAGTGAGGACAGCATCGGCAATCAGCCCCAGCATTTT. Residues: CAISEDSIGNQPQHF.

The table lists this clonotype with a few counts. The chain joins TRBV9 to TRBJ1-2; 8 nucleotides match TRBD1. V was clipped by 4 bases and J by 2 bases; unmatched bases: 1. In germline, CDR1 is SGDLS, CDR2 YYNGEE. CDR3 size: 13 residues. As DNA, the CDR3 is TGTGCCAGCAGCAGGACAGGGAACTATGGCTACACCTTC. Protein: CASSRTGNYGYTF.

This clonotype was recorded at least ten times. The rearrangement joins TRBV28 to TRBJ1-3, with a weak D call TRBD1 (5 bases). This CDR3 has 14 amino acids. Trimming shortened V by 4 bases and J by 3 bases, and 10 bases separated the two germline ends. The germline V gene has CDR1 MDHEN and CDR2 SYDVKM. The CDR3 DNA is TGTGCCAGCAGTTCTGGGACTGTTGGAAACACCATATATTTT. This gives the protein CASSSGTVGNTIYF.

This clonotype has at least ten counts. V usage is TRBV25-1 and J usage is TRBJ2-7; D gene unclear. CDR3 length equals 14 residues. Trimming took 4 bases from V and 0 from J, leaving 10 bases between them. Germline V gene sequence: CDR1 MGHDK, CDR2 SYGVNS. CDR3 bases: TGTGCCAGCAGTGGGCGTCAACACTCCTACGAGCAGTACTTC. Amino acids: CASSGRQHSYEQYF.

Concerning this clonotype itself: This CDR3 fails to terminate in the conserved phenylalanine or tryptophan, so it likely reflects a read error. The chain joins TRBV7-2 to TRBJ2-1; a possible D gene is TRBD2 (6 bases). Germline CDR1 reads SGHTA; CDR2 reads FQGNSA. This CDR3 region has 14 residues. Here the CDR3 DNA reads TGTGCTAGCAGCGATAGCGGATCTTACAATGAGCAGTTCTCC. Amino acids: CASSDSGSYNEQFS.

This clonotype has ten or more counts. The chain couples TRBV4-3 to TRBJ2-7; a weak D match, TRBD1 (6 bases). V lost 3 bases and J 3 bases, leaving 15 bases between the germline ends. The CDR3 has 15 residues. From germline, CDR1 is LGHNA and CDR2 YSLEER. The CDR3 sequence: CASSQIPGDGYEQYF. The CDR3 DNA sequence: TGCGCCAGCAGCCAGATTCCAGGGGATGGCTACGAGCAGTACTTC.

Concerning this clonotype: Likely a read error: the CDR3 ends without its conserved phenylalanine or tryptophan. The genes are TRBV11-2 and TRBJ1-6, with TRBD1 matching over 7 bases. V dropped 1 base and J dropped 10; count of bases not matched to a gene: 7. The CDR3 is made up of 15 amino acids. CDR1 is SGHAT and CDR2 is FQNNGV in the germline V gene. This CDR3 is CASSLVRGPGSPLHL. CDR3 DNA sequence: TGTGCCAGCAGCTTAGTTAGGGGGCCGGGGTCACCCCTCCACCTT.

As for this clonotype: One end of the junction fails to match germline, which may point to a read error. The chain links TRBV7-2 to TRBJ1-5; D is unresolved. Germline lookup yields CDR1 SGHTA and CDR2 FQGNSA. This CDR3 contains 13 residues. The CDR3 is CASSLGNNRPQHF. CDR3 in DNA: TGCGCCAGCAGCTTAGGGAACAATCGGCCCCAGCATTTT.

This clonotype was observed many times. The chain is built from TRBV5-1 and TRBJ2-5; D possibly matches TRBD1 or TRBD2 (5 bases each). Germline lookup yields CDR1 SGHRS and CDR2 YFSETQ. The ends were cut back, 4 bases at V and 1 base at J, with 8 bases in the middle. This CDR3 has 13 amino acids. The chain's CDR3 is CASSGTVQETQYF. The CDR3 bases are TGCGCCAGCAGCGGGACGGTCCAAGAGACCCAGTACTTC.

This clonotype was observed many times. The chain links TRBV7-9 to TRBJ1-3; 8 nucleotides agree with TRBD1. Germline assignment: CDR1 SEHNR and CDR2 FQNEAQ (reference sequence). The CDR3 is 14 residues long. The ends lost 6 bases at V and 2 bases at J; junction bases unmatched: 3. CDR3 DNA sequence: TGTGCCAGCAGGCACAGGGGGGCTGGAAACACCATATATTTT. Protein sequence: CASRHRGAGNTIYF.

This clonotype was observed at least ten times. The rearrangement uses TRBV11-3 and TRBJ2-1; D not resolved. V dropped 5 bases and J dropped 8 bases, with 10 bases sitting between them. CDR3 length: 12 amino acids. Per germline, CDR1 SGHNT and CDR2 YENEEA. CDR3 bases: TGTGCCAGCAGCCTCCTCGTCTATGAGCAGTTCTTC. Its translation is CASSLLVYEQFF.

This clonotype was detected only once. V gene TRBV20-1 combines with J gene TRBJ2-1, with TRBD2 matching 10 bases. Trimming at V came to 6 bases and at J to 2 bases, leaving 10 bases not matched to a gene. CDR3 size: 16 residues. CDR1 is DFQATT, CDR2 SNEGSKA, per germline (reference sequence). The CDR3 is CSAEPSGGEPYNEQFF. The CDR3 bases are TGCAGTGCCGAGCCCAGCGGGGGGGAGCCCTACAATGAGCAGTTCTTC.

The V call is TRBV20-1, the J call TRBJ1-2; weak D call: TRBD1 (6 bases). In germline, CDR1 is DFQATT, CDR2 SNEGSKA (reference sequence). The CDR3 is 11 amino acids. The V end lost 3 bases, the J end lost 11 bases, and 13 bases lay between the germline ends. The CDR3 DNA follows: TGCAGTGCTAGGGTCCAGGGGCATTACACCTTC. It yields the protein CSARVQGHYTF.

V and J are TRBV7-2 and TRBJ2-2; 7 bases map to TRBD1. The CDR3 has 14 residues. The V and J ends lost 5 bases and 3 bases, in that order; junction bases with no gene match: 3. CDR1 SGHTA and CDR2 FQGNSA come from the germline V gene. CDR3 DNA sequence: TGTGCCAGCAGCAAGGGACAGCACACCGGGGAGCTGTTTTTT. Protein product: CASSKGQHTGELFF.